This T cell receptor (beta chain) was documented in a study of blood T cell repertoires in COVID-19. Turning to the study itself: The origin of the acute and convalescent COVID-19 samples was the United States, Italy and Spain. The analysed material was cDNA or gDNA that came from T cells, B-cell-depleted T cells, or PBMCs.

V was trimmed by 3 bases and J by 5 bases, leaving 13 bases between them. CDR1 DFQATT and CDR2 SNEGSKA come from the germline V gene (reference sequence). This CDR3 is 13 amino acids long. Authors' methods: Nucleated cell number was recorded as an estimate derived from reference gene primer amplification. The table came from immunoSEQ multiplex PCR; TCRdb's copy has only in-frame clones and leaves some out. That table gives V, J and clone size, and the DNA gave D and trimming. The table has roughly 220,000 clones, more than 85% seen once. The sequence was obtained from a man aged 60-69 years with acute or convalescent COVID-19. This sequence joins TRBV20-1 and TRBJ2-5, with D perhaps TRBD2 (5 bases). Sequenced: peripheral blood. The CDR3 loop reads CSASLAEGETQYF. The CDR3 bases are TGCAGTGCTAGTCTAGCAGAAGGGGAGACCCAGTACTTC.